Shown below are 26 T cell receptor beta chains from a single sample sequenced in a study of blood T cells in healthy people across ages. The second PCR ran about 6 to 12 cycles with a sample-barcoded 5' primer and J-beta primers. A single record per CDR3 protein comes from TCRdb applying MiXCR to the 5' RACE reads. The sample lists some 930,000 distinct CDR3 sequences, around 29% occurring once. The same sample was also studied in work on T cells of mothers and their children.

Sequenced: blood. Source of these receptors: a middle-aged woman in good health.

This clonotype showed up just once. One base away lies a much larger clone, so this may be a sequencing read error. This chain connects TRBV12-3 or TRBV12-4 to TRBJ2-7, with TRBD1 matching over 8 bases. The CDR3 loop spans 13 amino acids. The CDR3 region is CAGRRGQAYEQYF. The CDR3 DNA follows: TGTGCCGGCAGAAGGGGACAGGCCTACGAGCAGTACTTC.

The chain uses TRBV20-1 and TRBJ1-1; perhaps TRBD1 as D (6 bases). V lost 0 bases to trimming and J lost 0 bases, with 20 bases between them. The germline V gene encodes CDR1 DFQATT and CDR2 SNEGSKA (reference sequence). The CDR3 length is 18 residues. This CDR3 is CSARDSGARIWVNTEAFF. The DNA of the CDR3 is TGCAGTGCTAGAGATTCAGGGGCAAGGATCTGGGTGAACACTGAAGCTTTCTTT.

This chain connects TRBV12-3 or TRBV12-4 to TRBJ1-6; a possible D gene is TRBD1 (5 bases). The CDR3 length is 13 residues. Trimming took off 6 bases at V and 9 bases at J, with 12 bases between the two ends. The CDR3 sequence is CASRQRQLSPLHF. CDR3 DNA: TGTGCCAGCAGACAGAGACAGCTTTCACCCCTCCACTTT.

The chain employs TRBV28 and TRBJ1-5; a possible D gene is TRBD1 (6 bases). CDR1 MDHEN and CDR2 SYDVKM come from the germline V gene. This CDR3 is built from 14 residues. Trimming cost V 6 bases and J 1 base, with 10 bases left between them. The CDR3 DNA reads TGTGCCAGCAGATCAGGGGTGAGCAATCAGCCCCAGCATTTT. Translating gives CASRSGVSNQPQHF.

The gene calls are TRBV27 and TRBJ1-4; D possibly corresponds to TRBD1 (6 bases). The length of the CDR3 is 18 residues. Germline V gene data show CDR1 as MNHEY and CDR2 as SMNVEV (reference sequence). Trimming removed 5 bases from V and 0 bases from J, with 19 bases in between. The CDR3 here is CASSPLDRSTATNEKLFF. Here the CDR3 DNA reads TGTGCCAGCAGTCCCCTGGACAGAAGTACTGCAACTAATGAAAAACTGTTTTTT.

The chain has TRBV24-1 and TRBJ1-2; the D gene is possibly TRBD1 (5 bases). CDR1 is KGHDR, CDR2 SFDVKD, per germline. This CDR3 is built from 14 residues. Trimming cost V 3 bases and J 3 bases, with 10 bases left between them. In DNA form, the CDR3 reads TGTGCCACCAGTGATCCGACGGGGGACTATGGCTACACCTTC. Protein sequence: CATSDPTGDYGYTF.

This clonotype was found a few times. This chain links TRBV3-1 with TRBJ2-7; TRBD1 is a possible D gene (6 bases). Germline CDR1 and CDR2: LGHDT and YNNKEL (reference sequence). The CDR3 has 15 residues. With 0 bases removed from V and 5 bases from J, the gap between germline ends came to 14 bases. The CDR3 nucleotides are TGTGCCAGCAGCCAAGACTGGCAGGGGTTCGACGAGCAGTACTTC. This translates into CASSQDWQGFDEQYF.

The sample holds many counts of this clonotype. The chain couples TRBV3-1 to TRBJ2-7; 8 bases match TRBD1. V dropped 2 bases and J dropped 0; count of bases not matched to a gene: 12. This CDR3 contains 18 residues. Germline V gene lookup returns CDR1 LGHDT and CDR2 YNNKEL (reference sequence). CDR3: CASSQRKWGTGTSYEQYF. The CDR3 DNA follows: TGTGCCAGCAGCCAAAGAAAGTGGGGGACAGGTACCTCCTACGAGCAGTACTTC.

About this clonotype: One base away lies a much larger clone, so this may be a sequencing read error. This sequence joins TRBV29-1 and TRBJ2-5; weak D call: TRBD2 (5 bases). In germline, CDR1 is SQVTM, CDR2 ANQGSEA. Deletions cut 4 bases from V and 11 bases from J, with 23 bases between. The CDR3 extends over 14 amino acids. The CDR3 sequence is CSVVSQSVPWEQYF. In nucleotides, the CDR3 is TGCAGCGTTGTGTCCCAGAGCGTACCGTGGGAGCAGTACTTC.

On this clonotype: A read error may be the cause here, since a much bigger clone is one base away. This chain connects TRBV12-3 or TRBV12-4 to TRBJ1-4, with D hard to call. TRBJ1-5 explains the end of the DNA better; the J call may be wrong. The CDR3 length is 12 residues. The CDR3 is CASSLGRGFQHF. The CDR3, as DNA: TGTGCCAGCAGTTTAGGCAGAGGGTTTCAGCATTTT.

The chain carries TRBV7-6 and TRBJ2-7; D might be TRBD1 or TRBD2, each matching 5 bases. Germline V gene data show CDR1 as SGHVS and CDR2 as FNYEAQ. V was pared by 4 bases and J by 2 bases, with 18 bases between. CDR3 length: 16 amino acids. CDR3: CASSSYSGDRTYEQYF. Written as DNA, the CDR3 is TGTGCCAGCAGCTCCTATAGTGGGGACCGAACCTACGAGCAGTACTTC.

The chain links TRBV4-2 to TRBJ2-7; 9 nucleotides agree with TRBD2. V trimming: 1 base; J trimming: 6 bases; junction bases outside the gene matches: 7. Per the germline V gene, CDR1 is LGHNA and CDR2 is YNFKEQ. This CDR3 is 15 amino acids long. CDR3: CASSQVLAGRGEQYF. The CDR3 DNA sequence: TGTGCCAGCAGCCAAGTTCTAGCGGGGCGGGGCGAGCAGTACTTC.

The chain is built from TRBV7-2 and TRBJ1-2; TRBD1 matches at 8 bases. The germline V gene encodes CDR1 SGHTA and CDR2 FQGNSA. Trimming removed 5 bases from V and 3 bases from J; junction bases left unmatched: 5. The CDR3 is made up of 14 amino acids. The CDR3 region is CASSTETGDYGYTF. The CDR3 region has the DNA TGTGCCAGCAGCACCGAGACAGGGGACTATGGCTACACCTTC.

This clonotype turned up a few times. The chain has TRBV20-1 and TRBJ2-2; D gene ambiguous. The ends were cut back, 2 bases at V and 2 bases at J, with 9 bases in the middle. Germline-derived CDR1 and CDR2 are DFQATT and SNEGSKA (reference sequence). The CDR3 has 14 amino acids. Here the CDR3 reads CSARRQPNTGELFF. CDR3 coding DNA: TGCAGTGCTAGACGTCAGCCAAACACCGGGGAGCTGTTTTTT.

This clonotype showed up just a few times. The chain has TRBV5-5 and TRBJ2-4, with 8 bases aligning to TRBD1. The CDR3 sequence is 21 residues long. V lost 8 bases to trimming and J lost 1 base; unmatched junction nucleotides: 26. The germline gives CDR1 SGHKS, CDR2 YYEKEE (reference sequence). The CDR3 coding sequence is TGTGCCAGTCCCCGATTTCGTCCAGGGGGCAGGCCGCCTGTCGCCAAAAACATTCAGTACTTC. Protein product: CASPRFRPGGRPPVAKNIQYF.

This sequence joins TRBV7-2 and TRBJ1-2; possibly TRBD1 for D (5 bases). Germline CDR1 reads SGHTA; CDR2 reads FQGNSA. Trimming pared 1 base from V and 6 bases from J, leaving 9 bases between. The CDR3 sequence is 13 residues long. CDR3 residues: CASSLDPGNGYTF. The CDR3 DNA is TGTGCCAGCAGCTTAGATCCAGGGAATGGCTACACCTTC.

The chain couples TRBV4-3 to TRBJ1-5, with TRBD1 identical over 8 bases. CDR1 is LGHNA and CDR2 is YSLEER in the germline V gene. J was trimmed by 3 bases and V by 0 bases; bases with no gene match: 10. This CDR3 has 18 residues. CDR3 sequence reads: CASSQDFPTGAPNQPQHF. CDR3 nucleotide sequence: TGCGCCAGCAGCCAAGATTTCCCGACAGGGGCCCCCAATCAGCCCCAGCATTTT.

As DNA, the CDR3 is TGTGCCATCAGTGGAAGCAGGGCCGACTATGGCTACACCTTC. Amino acids: CAISGSRADYGYTF. The chain joins TRBV10-3 to TRBJ1-2, with D perhaps matching TRBD1 (5 bases). Germline values: CDR1 ENHRY, CDR2 SYGVKD. This CDR3 has 14 amino acids. The V and J ends lost 4 bases and 3 bases respectively, with 12 bases between them.

The chain joins TRBV28 to TRBJ2-3; 9 positions match TRBD1. V was clipped by 6 bases and J by 5 bases; unmatched bases: 3. Germline CDR1 MDHEN, CDR2 SYDVKM. This CDR3 is built from 13 residues. CDR3 bases: TGTGCCAGCAGGAAGGGACAGGGAGATACGCAGTATTTT. Amino acid sequence: CASRKGQGDTQYF.

This clonotype was counted between two and nine times. The chain recombines TRBV7-2 with TRBJ2-1; D is unclear. This CDR3 has 14 residues. Looked up from germline, CDR1 is SGHTA and CDR2 is FQGNSA. The V gene lost 7 bases and the J gene lost 6 bases, with 16 bases spanning the gap. CDR3 DNA sequence: TGTGCCAGCACCTTGATGGTTCTCGGCAATGAGCAGTTCTTC. The encoded protein is CASTLMVLGNEQFF.

The CDR3 DNA sequence: TGTGCCAGCACCGCGACCACCCAGACGGTTAACTATGGCTACACCTTC. Amino acid sequence: CASTATTQTVNYGYTF. The rearrangement links TRBV28 to TRBJ1-2; D is uncertain. V was cut by 7 bases and J by 1 base, with 19 bases left in between. The CDR3 consists of 16 residues. Germline CDR1 reads MDHEN; CDR2 reads SYDVKM.

The CDR3 region has the DNA TGTGCCAGCAGCTTTAAGGGTCAAGGGGGTGAAAAACTGTTTTTT. Translating it yields CASSFKGQGGEKLFF. The genes are TRBV7-9 and TRBJ1-4; a possible D gene is TRBD1 (6 bases). Trimming removed 3 bases from V and 7 bases from J, with 15 bases in between. This CDR3 is 15 amino acids long. From germline, CDR1 is SEHNR and CDR2 FQNEAQ (reference sequence).

In this sample, this clonotype turned up many times. The chain employs TRBV7-2 and TRBJ2-5, with 9 bases matching TRBD1. The CDR3 loop spans 13 amino acids. From germline, CDR1 is SGHTA and CDR2 FQGNSA. Trimming took 7 bases from V and 4 from J; bases not matched to a gene: 4. The chain's CDR3 is CASNKDRGETQYF. The CDR3 bases are TGTGCCAGCAACAAGGACAGGGGAGAGACCCAGTACTTC. The variable domain in full, completed from reference TRBV7-2 and TRBJ2-5, reads GAGVSQSPSNKVTEKGKDVELRCDPISGHTALYWYRQSLGQGLEFLIYFQGNSAPDKSGLPSDRFSAERTGGSVSTLTIQRTQQEDSAVYLCASNKDRGETQYFGPGTRLLVL.

This clonotype was found many times. The chain combines TRBV12-3 or TRBV12-4 with TRBJ2-1; tentative D call: TRBD2 (6 bases). Trimming removed 0 bases from V and 9 bases from J, with 9 bases in between. The CDR3 is 13 residues long. The chain's CDR3 is CASSLAGGFEQFF. In DNA form, the CDR3 reads TGTGCCAGCAGTTTAGCTGGGGGGTTTGAGCAGTTCTTC.

In this sample, this clonotype turned up many times. J is TRBJ2-1 and V is TRBV3-1; 8 bases fit TRBD2. The CDR3 consists of 15 residues. V trimming: 0 bases; J trimming: 10 bases; junction bases outside the gene matches: 8. CDR1 and CDR2 from the germline V gene are LGHDT and YNNKEL (reference sequence). The CDR3 DNA follows: TGTGCCAGCAGCCAAGATCAGCTAGCGGGCCAGGAGCAGTTCTTC. This translates into CASSQDQLAGQEQFF.

This clonotype was seen many times. The rearrangement uses TRBV6-1 and TRBJ2-7; D ambiguous. The germline V gene encodes CDR1 MNHNS and CDR2 SASEGT. The length of the CDR3 is 13 residues. Trimming pared 8 bases from V and 0 bases from J, leaving 11 bases between. The DNA for the CDR3 is TGTGCCAGCCTGCCGGGTCTCTCCTACGAGCAGTACTTC. This codes for CASLPGLSYEQYF.